The TCR beta chain described here comes from a study of T cell changes during pregnancy in multiple sclerosis. The CDR3 runs to 12 residues. Looked up from germline, CDR1 is KGHSH and CDR2 is LQKENI. V lost 4 bases and J lost 1, with 4 bases in between. The assay was immunoSEQ multiplex PCR, and TCRdb's table has in-frame clones only and misses some. The sample contains approximately 110,000 clones, roughly 92% of which appear only once. Relative to its sample, this clone is medium-sized. This receptor was identified in a female donor with multiple sclerosis, enrolled in a pregnancy study. The sample consisted of peripheral blood, taken after pregnancy. J is TRBJ1-1 and V is TRBV18, with D uncertain. CDR3 bases: TGTGCCAGCTCACGAGGGAACACTGAAGCTTTCTTT. Residues: CASSRGNTEAFF.